This T cell receptor beta chain was recorded in a study of OX40 agonist ivuxolimab in advanced cancers. As for the study in general: A male proportion of 82.7% was recorded, with mean age around 64 years and range about 20 to 79. Findings and caveats of the study: Expansion of clones was among the lowest in partial responders at 0.1-3.0 mg/kg. Mean expanded clone counts were higher in CD8+ than CD4+ T cells.

Looked up from germline, CDR1 is MDHEN and CDR2 is SYDVKM. The CDR3 spans 14 residues. Trimming removed 3 bases from V and 3 bases from J, with 11 bases in between. Comment on this clone: Its antigen is currently unknown.

The study sampled blood at baseline, cycle 4 day 1, and cycle 7 day 1. Method: immunoSEQ multiplex PCR; TCRdb's copy keeps in-frame clones and lacks some. The table shows 63,000 or so clones, with 80% to 90% occurring only once. The sample was CD4+ or CD8+ T cells sorted from blood, taken in a trial of the OX40 agonist ivuxolimab. This clonotype was obtained from an adult with an advanced solid tumor such as melanoma, head and neck, liver or kidney cancer. The chain has TRBV28 and TRBJ1-2, with D perhaps matching TRBD1 (5 bases). The CDR3 sequence is CASSFIQGDYGYTF. The CDR3 DNA is TGTGCCAGCAGTTTTATCCAGGGCGACTATGGCTACACCTTC.